Listed below are T cell receptor beta chains from one sample, sequenced in a study of shared clonotypes between healthy human individuals. Only in-frame clones appear in the TCRdb table, and some are missing; sequencing was by immunoSEQ multiplex PCR. Counted here are around 1.9 million clones, about 93% occurring once; the ten biggest clones make up more than 1.5%. Sequences were obtained from naive CD8+ T cells from PBMCs. The receptors here all came from a man in his late teens or twenties in good health. Some clones in this sample may be carry-over from other donors' samples. Both conserved end residues are part of each CDR3. A D gene is named only where the DNA matches it firmly. Size tells how often a clone was seen (once, few, many) or the class of an expanded clone, and some rows leave it out.

clone size	V gene	D gene	J gene	CDR3 DNA	CDR3 protein
NA	TRBV4-1	TRBD1	TRBJ2-7	TGCGCCAGCAGCCCCGGTGGGGGACAGGGGAGCCACGAGCAGTACTTC	CASSPGGGQGSHEQYF
NA	TRBV7-9	NA	TRBJ2-4	TGTGCCAGCAGCCCCCGGTTAGAGGGTATAGAGGGCATTCAGTACTTC	CASSPRLEGIEGIQYF
NA	TRBV19	TRBD2	TRBJ2-7	TGTGCCAGTAGTATAGCGGAGCGGGGGAGGTACGAGCAGTACTTC	CASSIAERGRYEQYF
NA	TRBV18	TRBD1	TRBJ2-7	TGTGCCAGCTCACCTTCTTGGGCCGACAGGGAGTACGAGCAGTACTTC	CASSPSWADREYEQYF
NA	TRBV5-1	TRBD1	TRBJ2-7	TGCGCCAGCAGCTTAACAGGGGTCTACGAGCAGTACTTC	CASSLTGVYEQYF
NA	TRBV30	NA	TRBJ2-2	TGTGCCTGGAAAGACCTCACCGGGGAGCTGTTTTTT	CAWKDLTGELFF
NA	TRBV19	TRBD1	TRBJ1-1	TGTGCCAGTAGTATACGGGACAGGGGGCAGGAGGCTTTCTTT	CASSIRDRGQEAFF
NA	TRBV5-1	TRBD2	TRBJ2-7	TGCGCCAGCAGCTTAGCGGGAGGGCCTTACGAGCAGTACTTC	CASSLAGGPYEQYF
NA	TRBV6-5	TRBD1	TRBJ1-1	TGTGCCAGCAGTTACTCGTCAGGGGGTACTGAAGCTTTCTTT	CASSYSSGGTEAFF
NA	TRBV11-3	NA	TRBJ1-1	TGTGCCAGCAGCCTACTTTCCGGCACTGAAGCTTTCTTT	CASSLLSGTEAFF
NA	TRBV28	TRBD2	TRBJ2-1	TGTGCCAGCAGTTCCCGGACTAGCGGGATTAATGAGCAGTTCTTC	CASSSRTSGINEQFF
NA	TRBV4-3	TRBD1	TRBJ2-7	TGCGCCAGCAGCCAGGGACAGGGGGCCTACGAGCAGTACTTC	CASSQGQGAYEQYF
NA	TRBV13	NA	TRBJ2-2	TGTGCCAGCAGCTTAGGGGCGACCGGGGAGCTGTTTTTT	CASSLGATGELFF
NA	TRBV14	NA	TRBJ1-3	TGTGCCAGCAGCCAATCGGACGCAAGCTCTGGAAACACCATATATTTT	CASSQSDASSGNTIYF
NA	TRBV2	TRBD1	TRBJ2-7	TGTGCCAGCAGTGAGGGGACAGGGTTCGAGCAGTACTTC	CASSEGTGFEQYF
NA	TRBV5-4	NA	TRBJ2-1	TGTGCCAGCAGCTTGGGTGACAATGAGCAGTTCTTC	CASSLGDNEQFF
NA	TRBV30	NA	TRBJ2-7	TGTGCCTGGAGTGTATGGGGGACCTACGAGCAGTACTTC	CAWSVWGTYEQYF
NA	TRBV4-3	TRBD2	TRBJ2-7	TGCGCCAGCAGCCAAGATCTGGCTAGCGGCGACTACGAGCAGTACTTC	CASSQDLASGDYEQYF
NA	TRBV28	NA	TRBJ1-4	TGTGCCAGCAGTGTTAATCGGGTGGGGACTAATGAAAAACTGTTTTTT	CASSVNRVGTNEKLFF
NA	TRBV27	NA	TRBJ1-5	TGTGCCAGCAGTCCCTCCCAGGGATATAGCAATCAGCCCCAGCATTTT	CASSPSQGYSNQPQHF
NA	TRBV30	NA	TRBJ2-4	TGTGCCTGGAGTGTACGAGGGAACATTCAGTACTTC	CAWSVRGNIQYF
NA	TRBV7-2	NA	TRBJ2-7	TGTGCCAGCAGCGGCTTTGGGGGCTACGAGCAGTACTTC	CASSGFGGYEQYF
once	TRBV28	NA	TRBJ2-7	TGTGCCAGCAGTTTTCGAGCGGGACACCTATACGAGCAGTACTTC	CASSFRAGHLYEQYF
NA	TRBV28	TRBD2	TRBJ2-5	TGTGCCAGCAGTTCCTTCCTCGAGACTAGCGGGAGGGGGGGTAAGACCCAGTACTTC	CASSSFLETSGRGGKTQYF
NA	TRBV28	TRBD2	TRBJ2-7	TGTGCCAGCAGTTATAGCGGGAGCGAGGACGAGCAGTACTTC	CASSYSGSEDEQYF
NA	TRBV5-8	NA	TRBJ2-1	TGTGCCAGCAGCTTAGTTAGCTCCTACAATGAGCAGTTCTTC	CASSLVSSYNEQFF
NA	TRBV28	NA	TRBJ2-7	TGTGCCAGCAAGGTGTCAAGGGGAACCTCCTACGAGCAGTACTTC	CASKVSRGTSYEQYF
NA	TRBV7-9	TRBD2	TRBJ2-4	TGTGCCAGCAGCGGTCCGATCTTGCTAGCGGGAGGTAGCCAGTACTTC	CASSGPILLAGGSQYF
NA	TRBV7-6	TRBD1	TRBJ2-7	TGTGCCAGCAGCTTGAGTGGGTTAGGGACAGGCCCCTACGAGCAGTACTTC	CASSLSGLGTGPYEQYF
NA	TRBV9	NA	TRBJ2-5	TGTGCCAGCAGCGGGGTTGGACAGGGAGGGGAGACCCAGTACTTC	CASSGVGQGGETQYF
NA	TRBV28	NA	TRBJ2-7	TGTGCCAGCAGCTGGTTAGTGAGTAGTGAGCAGTACTTC	CASSWLVSSEQYF
NA	TRBV25-1	TRBD1	TRBJ2-7	TGTGCCAGCGCCTCCGGGACAGCCTACGAGCAGTACTTC	CASASGTAYEQYF
NA	TRBV6-6	NA	TRBJ1-4	TGTGCCAGCAGCCACGGGTTTAATGAAAAACTGTTTTTT	CASSHGFNEKLFF
NA	TRBV5-7	TRBD1	TRBJ1-1	TGTGCCAGCAGCTTGGGGACAGGGAGGTTTAAGTACACTGAAGCTTTCTTT	CASSLGTGRFKYTEAFF
NA	TRBV19	NA	TRBJ2-5	TGTGCCAGTAGTTCCTGGGATTCCCAAGAGACCCAGTACTTC	CASSSWDSQETQYF
NA	TRBV5-4	NA	TRBJ2-6	TGTGCCAGCAGCTTTTGGACCGGGACCGTAAACTCTGGGGCCAACGTCCTGACTTTC	CASSFWTGTVNSGANVLTF
NA	TRBV4-3	NA	TRBJ2-7	TGCGCCAGCAGCCAAGACCTGGCCGGGACATCCTACGAGCAGTACTTC	CASSQDLAGTSYEQYF
NA	TRBV19	TRBD1	TRBJ1-1	TGTGCCAGTAGTCCGGGACAGCTTGAAGCTTTCTTT	CASSPGQLEAFF
NA	TRBV30	NA	TRBJ2-3	TGTGCCTGGAGTGTACCCAGGTGGGATACGCAGTATTTT	CAWSVPRWDTQYF
once	TRBV6-1	NA	TRBJ2-7	TGTGCCAGCAGAGAACGGTTACCCGGGGAGCAGTACTTC	CASRERLPGEQYF
NA	TRBV2	TRBD1	TRBJ2-7	TGTGCCAGCAGTAACCGGGACAGATTCTACGAGCAGTACTTC	CASSNRDRFYEQYF
NA	TRBV9	TRBD1	TRBJ2-5	TGTGCCAGCAGCGTAGCGCCCGGGACAGGGTGGGAGACCCAGTACTTC	CASSVAPGTGWETQYF
NA	TRBV5-4	TRBD1	TRBJ2-3	TGTGCCAGCAGGCCGGGACAGGTAACAGATACGCAGTATTTT	CASRPGQVTDTQYF
NA	TRBV7-9	NA	TRBJ1-4	TGTGCCAGCAGCCGGACACTCAATGAAAAACTGTTTTTT	CASSRTLNEKLFF
NA	TRBV27	NA	TRBJ2-1	TGTGCCAGCAGTTCACTCCCGGTGCATGAGCAGTTCTTC	CASSSLPVHEQFF
NA	TRBV28	NA	TRBJ1-5	TGTGCCAGCATGGCTGACAATCAGCCCCAGCATTTT	CASMADNQPQHF
NA	TRBV6-1	NA	TRBJ2-2	TGTGCCAGCAGCCCTAACCCCCCCGGCACCGGGGAGCTGTTTTTT	CASSPNPPGTGELFF
NA	TRBV4-2	NA	TRBJ1-6	TGTGCCAGCAGCCAAGCTCAAACCCGCCACTTT	CASSQAQTRHF
once	TRBV7-3	NA	TRBJ2-1	TGTGCCAGCAGCCCACCGGGCGGAATCTCCTACAATGAGCAGTTCTTC	CASSPPGGISYNEQFF
NA	TRBV28	TRBD1	TRBJ1-5	TGTGCCAGCAGACTATACAGGGGGAGCAATCAGCCCCAGCATTTT	CASRLYRGSNQPQHF
NA	TRBV7-9	NA	TRBJ2-7	TGTGCCAGCAGCTTAGCGCCCAGCTCCTACGAGCAGTACTTC	CASSLAPSSYEQYF
once	TRBV7-2	NA	TRBJ2-2	TGTGCCAGCAGCTTAGCGGTCCAGTTCGCGAACACCGGGGAGCTGTTTTTT	CASSLAVQFANTGELFF
NA	TRBV27	TRBD1	TRBJ2-1	TGTGCCAGCAGTCGCAGACAGGGGGCCGGCAATGAGCAGTTCTTC	CASSRRQGAGNEQFF
NA	TRBV27	NA	TRBJ2-7	TGTGCCAGCAGTTTTAGTGGAAGCTCCTACGAGCAGTACTTC	CASSFSGSSYEQYF